The rows below give T cell receptor beta chains drawn from one sample of a study of human T cells and chemical hapten exposure. From the RACE reads, TCRdb called clonotypes with MiXCR, one entry per CDR3 protein. The table lists under 50,000 distinct CDR3 sequences, more than 8% of them singletons, with 20% to 30% in the top ten. Material: whole blood, obtained in connection with sensitization to the hapten diphenylcyclopropenone (DPC). The source of these receptors is a man aged 50 to 59 with alopecia areata. Some clones in this sample may be carry-over from other donors' samples. CDR3s include the opening cysteine and the closing phenylalanine or tryptophan. Each record gives: D gene, V gene, clone size, J gene, CDR3 DNA, CDR3 protein. A D gene is named only where the DNA matches it firmly. A row's size may be missing; if present it is once, few, many or a size class.

D: -; V: TRBV4-2; size: few; J: TRBJ1-6; DNA: TGTGCCAGCAGCCAAGATCACGTAGGGACGGATAATTCACCCCTCCACTTT; CDR3: CASSQDHVGTDNSPLHF
D: -; V: TRBV10-1; size: many; J: TRBJ2-1; DNA: TGCGCCAGCAGTGCGATAGCAGCGAATGAGCAGTTCTTC; CDR3: CASSAIAANEQFF
D: -; V: TRBV15; size: many; J: TRBJ1-4; DNA: TGTGCCACCAGCAGAGATCTTGGTAGGGACTCTAAACTGTTTTTT; CDR3: CATSRDLGRDSKLFF
D: -; V: TRBV6-6; size: many; J: TRBJ2-1; DNA: TGTGCCAGCAGTTACTCTCGGGTGAGCTCCTACAATGAGCAGTTCTTC; CDR3: CASSYSRVSSYNEQFF
D: TRBD2; V: TRBV7-2; size: many; J: TRBJ2-3; DNA: TGTGCCAGCAGCTCCGCTAGCGGGAGCGCAGATACGCAGTATTTT; CDR3: CASSSASGSADTQYF
D: TRBD1; V: TRBV28; size: -; J: TRBJ2-5; DNA: TGTGCCAGCAGTTCTGACAGGGGGAAACGAGAGACCCAGTACTTC; CDR3: CASSSDRGKRETQYF
D: -; V: TRBV10-3; size: many; J: TRBJ2-1; DNA: TGTGCCATCAGTGATCAGGGCTCCTACAATGAGCAGTTCTTC; CDR3: CAISDQGSYNEQFF
D: TRBD2; V: TRBV29-1; size: many; J: TRBJ2-3; DNA: TGCAGCGTCTTGCCCGTGTGGGAGCGGGATAACACAGATACGCAGTATTTT; CDR3: CSVLPVWERDNTDTQYF
D: -; V: TRBV12-3/TRBV12-4; size: few; J: TRBJ2-2; DNA: TGTGCCAGCAGTAGGGACGGACTCACCGGGGAGCTGTTTTTT; CDR3: CASSRDGLTGELFF
D: TRBD2; V: TRBV29-1; size: many; J: TRBJ2-7; DNA: TGCAGCGTTGTCGAACTAGCGGGGGACGAGCAGTACTTC; CDR3: CSVVELAGDEQYF
D: -; V: TRBV11-2; size: few; J: TRBJ2-2; DNA: TGTGCCAGCAGCCATCGGCCGAGGTCCAACACCGGGGAGCTGTTTTTT; CDR3: CASSHRPRSNTGELFF
D: -; V: TRBV28; size: -; J: TRBJ2-1; DNA: TGTGCCAGCAGTTTATGGAGTTGGACTGGCGCCAATGAGCAGTTCTTC; CDR3: CASSLWSWTGANEQFF
D: TRBD2; V: TRBV25-1; size: -; J: TRBJ2-1; DNA: TGTGCCAGCAGTGTATCACTAGCGGGAGTGAGGAATGAGCAGTTCTTC; CDR3: CASSVSLAGVRNEQFF
D: TRBD2; V: TRBV4-1; size: few; J: TRBJ2-7; DNA: TGCGCCAGCAGCCATGAGGTGGGACTAGCGGGCCGCTACGAGCAGTACTTC; CDR3: CASSHEVGLAGRYEQYF
D: -; V: TRBV28; size: -; J: TRBJ2-4; DNA: TGTGCCAGCAGTTCGATCTTAGCCAAAAACATTCAGTACTTC; CDR3: CASSSILAKNIQYF
D: TRBD2; V: TRBV6-5; size: many; J: TRBJ2-1; DNA: TGTGCCAGCAGGGGACTAGCGGGAGGGCCCAGTCATAATGAGCAGTTCTTC; CDR3: CASRGLAGGPSHNEQFF
D: TRBD1; V: TRBV18; size: few; J: TRBJ1-1; DNA: TGTGCCAGCTCACAATCACAGGGGAGTTATACTGAAGCTTTCTTT; CDR3: CASSQSQGSYTEAFF
D: -; V: TRBV12-3/TRBV12-4; size: many; J: TRBJ1-2; DNA: TGTGCCAGCAGTTTAAGCGGGGCCCCATATGGCTACACCTTC; CDR3: CASSLSGAPYGYTF
D: TRBD1; V: TRBV16; size: few; J: TRBJ1-5; DNA: TGTGCCAGCAGAACAGGGGACTATCAGCCCCAGCATTTT; CDR3: CASRTGDYQPQHF
D: TRBD1; V: TRBV12-3/TRBV12-4; size: few; J: TRBJ1-2; DNA: TGTGCCAGCAAAGACAGGGCATCGGGCTACACCTTC; CDR3: CASKDRASGYTF
D: -; V: TRBV6-2/TRBV6-3; size: -; J: TRBJ1-5; DNA: TGTGCCAGCAACCCCCTGACAGGAGGGGAAAATCAGCCCCAGCATTTT; CDR3: CASNPLTGGENQPQHF
D: -; V: TRBV11-2; size: -; J: TRBJ2-2; DNA: TGTGCCAGCAGCTTAGATAGGGGTATCGGGGAGCTGTTTTTT; CDR3: CASSLDRGIGELFF
D: -; V: TRBV29-1; size: medium-sized; J: TRBJ1-5; DNA: TGCAGCGTTGGGACCCAGGGAAATCAGCCCCAGCATTTT; CDR3: CSVGTQGNQPQHF
D: -; V: TRBV28; size: many; J: TRBJ2-1; DNA: TGTGCCAGCAGTTTATATTTTGAGCAGTTCTTC; CDR3: CASSLYFEQFF
D: -; V: TRBV7-2; size: many; J: TRBJ1-3; DNA: TGTGCCAGCAGCTTAGGACAGGTCGGAAACACCATATATTTT; CDR3: CASSLGQVGNTIYF
D: -; V: TRBV6-1; size: -; J: TRBJ2-7; DNA: TGTGCCAGCTCTCTAAGAGGGACAAATCACGAGCAGTACTTC; CDR3: CASSLRGTNHEQYF
D: -; V: TRBV28; size: few; J: TRBJ2-3; DNA: TGTGCCAGCAGTTTATTGTCAGATACGCAGTATTTT; CDR3: CASSLLSDTQYF
D: -; V: TRBV7-9; size: few; J: TRBJ1-5; DNA: TGTGCCAGCAGCTTCGGGTCAAATAGCAATCAGCCCCAGCATTTT; CDR3: CASSFGSNSNQPQHF
D: -; V: TRBV9; size: few; J: TRBJ2-3; DNA: TGTGCCAGCAGCGTAGTGGCTAGCTGGGGCACAGATACGCAGTATTTT; CDR3: CASSVVASWGTDTQYF
D: -; V: TRBV30; size: many; J: TRBJ1-5; DNA: TGTGCCTGGAGTTGGGCACCCAATCAGCCCCAGCATTTT; CDR3: CAWSWAPNQPQHF
D: -; V: TRBV28; size: -; J: TRBJ2-5; DNA: TGTGCCAGCAGTTCGCCGCTACTAAAAATGGGCCCCCAAGAGACCCAGTACTTC; CDR3: CASSSPLLKMGPQETQYF
D: TRBD1; V: TRBV11-2; size: medium-sized; J: TRBJ2-3; DNA: TGTGCCAGCAGCCGGGACAGAGACCGCGATACGCAGTATTTT; CDR3: CASSRDRDRDTQYF
D: TRBD2; V: TRBV29-1; size: -; J: TRBJ2-3; DNA: TGCAGCGTTGAGGGGACTAGCGGCACAGATACGCAGTATTTT; CDR3: CSVEGTSGTDTQYF
D: -; V: TRBV11-3; size: many; J: TRBJ2-4; DNA: TGTGCCAGCAGCTTAGGGGGTTTAGCCAAAAACATTCAGTACTTC; CDR3: CASSLGGLAKNIQYF
D: -; V: TRBV4-1; size: few; J: TRBJ2-1; DNA: TGCGCCAGCAGCCAAACCCCTAATGAGCAGTTCTTC; CDR3: CASSQTPNEQFF
D: -; V: TRBV9; size: many; J: TRBJ2-1; DNA: TGTGCCAGCAGCGTAGCTACCGGGGGCGCGGCGCTTGAGCAGTTCTTC; CDR3: CASSVATGGAALEQFF
D: -; V: TRBV6-5; size: many; J: TRBJ1-1; DNA: TGTGCCAGGGCTAGTATATCCGAGGTGGGGACTGAAGCTTTCTTT; CDR3: CARASISEVGTEAFF
D: TRBD1; V: TRBV6-2/TRBV6-3; size: many; J: TRBJ2-1; DNA: TGTGCCAGCAGGCGTGGACAGGGCCCTGAGCAGTTCTTC; CDR3: CASRRGQGPEQFF
D: TRBD1; V: TRBV19; size: -; J: TRBJ2-2; DNA: TGTGCCATCCAGACAGGGGGGGCCGGGGAGCTGTTTTTT; CDR3: CAIQTGGAGELFF
D: -; V: TRBV28; size: many; J: TRBJ2-3; DNA: TGTGCCAGCAGTCGGGACCGAAATCGAGATACGCAGTATTTT; CDR3: CASSRDRNRDTQYF
D: -; V: TRBV29-1; size: many; J: TRBJ1-1; DNA: TGCAGCGTTGATACCAGGGCCGTGCAGGGTCTGGAGAACACTGAAGCTTTCTTT; CDR3: CSVDTRAVQGLENTEAFF
D: TRBD1; V: TRBV6-5; size: -; J: TRBJ2-2; DNA: TGTGCCAGCAGTTTCACCCAGGGGGCCGCGAACACCGGGGAGCTGTTTTTT; CDR3: CASSFTQGAANTGELFF